This T cell receptor (beta chain) was recorded in a study of shared clonotypes between healthy human individuals. V lost 4 bases, J lost 3 bases, and 5 bases stayed unmatched. This CDR3 has 15 residues. Germline CDR1 reads SGHRS; CDR2 reads YFSETQ. In the naive CD8 group, cells lacked CD45RO and were positively selected for CCR7, so terminally differentiated effector memory CD45RA+ cells were left out. Libraries were prepared by immunoSEQ multiplex PCR; TCRdb keeps only in-frame clonotypes and omits some of them. Of about 2 million clones in the sample, around 96% were seen once. Worth noting for this clone: Other DNA sequences within the sample encode an identical CDR3.

This chain uses TRBV5-1 with TRBJ2-2; 8 nucleotides agree with TRBD1. What was sequenced was naive CD8+ T cells sorted from blood. The clonotype was recovered from a young man in good health. Here the CDR3 DNA reads TGCGCCAGCAGCCCTGGACAGGGTTACACCGGGGAGCTGTTTTTT. Protein: CASSPGQGYTGELFF.